Below are 28 T cell receptor beta chains sequenced from a single sample in a study of blood T cell repertoires in COVID-19 (dated by TCRdb to about 2020). The library came from the immunoSEQ multiplex PCR assay. TCRdb took this table from immuneACCESS and kept in-frame rearrangements with V and J called. Such tables lack part of the clones; where checked against another copy, unresolved V genes explain under half of the gap, and the rest is unexplained. The sample table lists around 35,000 clones, around 86% of them with a count of one. The ten most abundant clones make up over 55% of the sample. The sample comprised peripheral blood. These receptors all come from an older man with acute or convalescent COVID-19.

This chain connects TRBV5-4 to TRBJ2-5, with 13 nucleotides matching TRBD2. CDR3 size: 15 residues. V lost 5 bases and J lost 5; bases outside the gene matches: 6. Germline-derived CDR1 and CDR2 are SGHNT and YYREEE (reference sequence). The chain's CDR3 is CASRFGTSGTETQYF. The CDR3 region has the DNA TGTGCCAGCAGGTTTGGGACTAGCGGGACGGAGACCCAGTACTTC.

The chain employs TRBV6-5 and TRBJ2-1, with 7 bases identical to TRBD2. The length of the CDR3 is 14 residues. The V segment lost 6 bases and the J segment 13 bases; nucleotides outside the gene matches: 15. Germline V gene lookup returns CDR1 MNHEY and CDR2 SVGAGI. CDR3 sequence: CASSRMAGAAEQFF. The CDR3 DNA follows: TGTGCCAGCAGCCGCATGGCGGGAGCAGCTGAACAGTTCTTC.

The chain links TRBV9 to TRBJ1-4; TRBD1 aligns across 10 bases. Germline V CDR1 and CDR2: SGDLS, YYNGEE. The V gene end was trimmed by 4 bases and the J gene end by 6 bases; junction bases not matched to a gene: 6. The CDR3 is 15 amino acids. The CDR3 DNA reads as TGTGCCAGCAGCTCCACCGGGACAGGGGATGAAAAACTGTTTTTT. This gives the protein CASSSTGTGDEKLFF.

This clone was seen only once. This chain connects TRBV5-8 to TRBJ2-3, with 13 nucleotides matching TRBD2. In germline, CDR1 is SGHTS, CDR2 YDEGEE. V was pared by 1 base and J by 4 bases, with 3 bases of the junction left unmatched. CDR3 size: 16 residues. The CDR3 nucleotides are TGTGCCAGCAGCTTGACTAGCGGGGGGGCAGCAGATACGCAGTATTTT. This translates into CASSLTSGGAADTQYF.

The V and J genes are TRBV5-1 and TRBJ2-7, with TRBD1 matching over 8 bases. The J segment lost 0 bases and the V segment lost 0 bases, leaving 2 bases of the junction unmatched. In germline, CDR1 is SGHRS, CDR2 YFSETQ. CDR3 length: 15 amino acids. The DNA for the CDR3 is TGCGCCAGCAGCTTGGCAGGGGGCGACTCCTACGAGCAGTACTTC. It yields the protein CASSLAGGDSYEQYF.

The chain joins TRBV19 to TRBJ2-1, with TRBD2 matching 9 bases. The CDR3 runs 13 residues. With 7 bases clipped from V and 9 bases from J, the junction kept 7 bases outside the gene matches. CDR1 LNHDA and CDR2 SQIVND come from the germline V gene (reference sequence). CDR3 sequence reads: CASMLAGLGEQFF. The CDR3 DNA sequence: TGTGCCAGTATGCTAGCGGGACTAGGTGAGCAGTTCTTC.

This sequence joins TRBV15 and TRBJ2-7; 7 bases match TRBD1. This CDR3 spans 14 amino acids. Germline V lookup: CDR1 LNHNV, CDR2 YYDKDF (reference sequence). V lost 3 bases, J lost 1 base, and 3 bases stayed unmatched. CDR3 amino acids: CATSRDRNSYEQYF. Written as DNA, the CDR3 is TGTGCCACCAGCAGGGACAGGAATTCCTACGAGCAGTACTTC.

The V call is TRBV20-1, the J call TRBJ1-5; no reliable D call. Germline V gives CDR1 DFQATT, CDR2 SNEGSKA (reference sequence). CDR3 length: 11 residues. V was pared by 0 bases and J by 6 bases, with 3 bases between. The DNA for the CDR3 is TGCAGTGCTAGAGAGCGTCAGCCCCAGCATTTT. It encodes CSARERQPQHF.

The chain couples TRBV6-6 to TRBJ1-6, with a tentative D call TRBD1 (5 bases). The germline CDR1 and CDR2 sequences are MNHNY and SVGAGI (reference sequence). V was trimmed by 0 bases and J by 5 bases, leaving 8 bases between them. This CDR3 spans 15 amino acids. CDR3: CASSYSSRDNSPLHF. CDR3 in DNA: TGTGCCAGCAGTTACTCGTCCAGGGATAATTCACCCCTCCACTTT.

The chain uses TRBV5-4 and TRBJ1-2; possible D gene TRBD1, 5 bases. The CDR3 has 14 amino acids. Germline V gene sequence: CDR1 SGHNT, CDR2 YYREEE (reference sequence). V dropped 2 bases and J dropped 2 bases, with 10 bases sitting between them. The CDR3 loop reads CASSLQVTNYGYTF. For the CDR3, the DNA is TGTGCCAGCAGCTTACAGGTTACGAACTATGGCTACACCTTC.

V and J are TRBV6-2 or TRBV6-3 and TRBJ2-1; the match to TRBD1 covers 10 bases. J lost 7 bases, V lost 2 bases, and 14 bases had no gene match. The V gene's germline CDR1 is MNHEY and CDR2 SVGEGT. The CDR3 runs 18 residues. In DNA, the CDR3 is TGTGCCAGCAGTTACCCCCGGCGGGACAGGGGTTTTGTTAATGAGCAGTTCTTC. Its translation is CASSYPRRDRGFVNEQFF.

V usage is TRBV9 and J usage is TRBJ2-1; perhaps TRBD1 as D (5 bases). CDR3 size: 12 residues. In germline, CDR1 is SGDLS, CDR2 YYNGEE. Trimming cost V 0 bases and J 9 bases, with 7 bases left between them. CDR3 DNA: TGTGCCAGCAGCGTAGTAGGGGCTGAGCAGTTCTTC. Its protein product is CASSVVGAEQFF.

This chain connects TRBV3-1 (or the pseudogene TRBV3-2) to TRBJ2-3, with 11 bases identical to TRBD2. V shed 0 bases, J shed 8 bases, and the junction held 4 bases outside the gene matches. Germline V gene data show CDR1 as LGHDT and CDR2 as YNNKEL (reference sequence). This CDR3 region has 15 residues. The CDR3 sequence is CASSQDLAGGGTQYF. The CDR3 nucleotides are TGTGCCAGCAGCCAAGATCTAGCGGGAGGTGGTACGCAGTATTTT.

The rearrangement uses TRBV28 and TRBJ1-4; maybe TRBD1 (5 bases). Trimming left V 6 bases short and J 7 bases short, with 15 bases between. The CDR3 loop spans 14 amino acids. Germline CDR1 is MDHEN and CDR2 is SYDVKM. This chain's CDR3 is CASSLTAGGEKLFF. CDR3 nucleotide sequence: TGTGCCAGCAGCCTGACGGCCGGGGGTGAAAAACTGTTTTTT.

DNA of the CDR3: TGTGCCAGCAGTGGGAAGGGGGCGATTTATGGCTACACCTTC. It encodes CASSGKGAIYGYTF. This chain joins TRBV2 and TRBJ1-2; 7 positions agree with TRBD1. Germline V CDR1 and CDR2: SNHLY, FYNNEI. V gave up 4 bases and J gave up 5 bases; unmatched junction bases: 7. The CDR3 length is 14 residues.

The chain couples TRBV7-2 to TRBJ1-1; 8 bases match TRBD1. V lost 5 bases, J lost 7 bases, and 6 bases stayed unmatched. Germline V gene data show CDR1 as SGHTA and CDR2 as FQGNSA. CDR3 length: 13 amino acids. As DNA, the CDR3 is TGTGCCAGCAGCCTGGACAGGGAAGGTGAAGCTTTCTTT. This gives the protein CASSLDREGEAFF.

This chain links TRBV3-1 (or the pseudogene TRBV3-2) with TRBJ1-2; tentative D call: TRBD1 (6 bases). Trimming removed 2 bases at V and 7 bases at J, with 8 bases between. The CDR3 sequence is 12 residues long. CDR1 and CDR2 from the germline V gene are LGHDT and YNNKEL (reference sequence). The CDR3 bases are TGTGCCAGCAGCCAATCGGACAGTGGCTACACCTTC. Protein sequence: CASSQSDSGYTF.

The V and J genes are TRBV4-2 and TRBJ2-1; 8 bases align to TRBD2. The CDR3 extends over 16 amino acids. Germline CDR1 and CDR2: LGHNA and YNFKEQ. Unmatched junction bases numbered 11, after V lost 1 base and J lost 9 bases. The CDR3 nucleotides are TGTGCCAGCAGCCAAGGAAGAAACGGGGGGGCACTTGAGCAGTTCTTC. Protein: CASSQGRNGGALEQFF.

The rearrangement joins TRBV14 to TRBJ2-5; TRBD2 aligns across 12 bases. The CDR3 is 16 amino acids. With 3 bases clipped from V and 4 bases from J, the junction kept 6 bases outside the gene matches. Germline V lookup: CDR1 SGHDN, CDR2 FVKESK. The chain's CDR3 is CASSQSLAGGLETQYF. The DNA of the CDR3 is TGTGCCAGCAGCCAGTCACTAGCGGGAGGATTAGAGACCCAGTACTTC.

The V gene is TRBV18, the J gene TRBJ2-3; 11 bases are shared with TRBD2. J lost 8 bases, V lost 6 bases, and 10 bases had no gene match. Germline CDR1 reads KGHSH; CDR2 reads LQKENI. This CDR3 has 15 residues. CDR3 sequence (DNA): TGTGCCAGCTCTCCAAGACTAGCGGGATACGGTACGCAGTATTTT. Residues: CASSPRLAGYGTQYF.

The chain uses TRBV21-1 and TRBJ2-7; TRBD2, as called in the table, went unchecked against the DNA. TRBV21-1 is annotated as a pseudogene. The CDR3 loop spans 14 amino acids. CDR3 sequence reads: CASIPSGVSYEQYF. DNA for the CDR3: TGTGCCAGCATCCCTAGCGGGGTCTCCTACGAGCAGTACTTC.

The chain joins TRBV19 to TRBJ1-2, with a possible D match to TRBD1 (5 bases). Per germline, CDR1 LNHDA and CDR2 SQIVND (reference sequence). This CDR3 has 14 amino acids. The V gene lost 2 bases and the J gene lost 5 bases, with 12 bases spanning the gap. CDR3 in amino acids: CASSIRRGDYGYTF. For the CDR3, the DNA is TGTGCCAGTAGTATAAGACGGGGGGATTATGGCTACACCTTC.

The rearrangement uses TRBV30 and TRBJ1-2, with no clear D. Germline assignment: CDR1 GTSNPN and CDR2 SVGIG (reference sequence). The germline V and J ends were trimmed by 1 base and 3 bases, with 9 bases remaining between them. The CDR3 runs to 13 residues. CDR3 sequence reads: CAWSAYTDYGYTF. The DNA for the CDR3 is TGTGCCTGGAGTGCCTACACAGACTATGGCTACACCTTC.

The rearrangement uses TRBV28 and TRBJ1-4, with a tentative D call TRBD1 (5 bases). The CDR3 has 13 amino acids. V lost 6 bases, J lost 4 bases, and 9 bases lay in between. Germline assignment: CDR1 MDHEN and CDR2 SYDVKM. The CDR3 loop reads CASRDTLNEKLFF. The DNA for the CDR3 is TGTGCCAGCAGGGACACCCTTAATGAAAAACTGTTTTTT. The full variable domain, rest sourced from reference TRBV28 and TRBJ1-4, is DVKVTQSSRYLVKRTGEKVFLECVQDMDHENMFWYRQDPGLGLRLIYFSYDVKMKEKGDIPEGYSVSREKKERFSLILESASTNQTSMYLCASRDTLNEKLFFGSGTQLSVL.

The chain has TRBV14 and TRBJ1-5; D is possibly TRBD1 (6 bases). V was clipped by 4 bases and J by 4 bases, with 8 bases between them. The CDR3 covers 13 residues. Germline V gene data show CDR1 as SGHDN and CDR2 as FVKESK. CDR3: CASSRDINQPQHF. The CDR3 nucleotides are TGTGCCAGCAGCCGGGACATAAATCAGCCCCAGCATTTT.

This sequence joins TRBV7-3 and TRBJ2-2, with a weak D call TRBD2 (5 bases). This CDR3 has 16 residues. Between the trimmed V and J ends, which lost 5 bases and 0 bases, there was a span of 13 bases. Germline CDR1 SGHTA, CDR2 FQGTGA. CDR3 sequence reads: CASSPGAAANTGELFF. The CDR3 coding sequence is TGTGCCAGCAGCCCCGGAGCGGCAGCGAACACCGGGGAGCTGTTTTTT.

The chain has TRBV10-3 and TRBJ2-7; no clear D. In germline, CDR1 is ENHRY, CDR2 SYGVKD. Trimming shortened V by 3 bases and J by 5 bases, and 5 bases separated the two germline ends. CDR3 length: 11 amino acids. Here the CDR3 reads CAISERDEQYF. Written as DNA, the CDR3 is TGTGCCATCAGTGAACGGGACGAGCAGTACTTC.

The chain joins TRBV6-5 to TRBJ2-2, with 9 bases fitting TRBD2. Trimming at V came to 5 bases and at J to 1 base, leaving 2 bases not matched to a gene. Germline lookup yields CDR1 MNHEY and CDR2 SVGAGI. The CDR3 sequence is 15 residues long. CDR3 DNA: TGTGCCAGCAGTCGACTAGCGGAGAACACCGGGGAGCTGTTTTTT. Translating gives CASSRLAENTGELFF.